These 18 T cell receptor beta chains originate from one sample sequenced in a study of cytotoxic CD8 clonotypes in ibrutinib-treated CLL. Some clones are missing from TCRdb's copy, which holds only in-frame ones; the method was immunoSEQ multiplex PCR. The profile shows approximately 340,000 clones, around 66% of them singletons. The specimen was PBMCs, collected after 36 months of ibrutinib treatment. The receptor set was obtained from a human donor with chronic lymphocytic leukemia.

The chain employs TRBV19 and TRBJ2-3; weak D call: TRBD1 (6 bases). CDR1 is LNHDA and CDR2 is SQIVND in the germline V gene (reference sequence). CDR3 size: 19 residues. V lost 7 bases to trimming and J lost 0 bases, with 26 bases between them. The CDR3 protein is CASINTGTRLPLSTDTQYF. The CDR3, as DNA: TGTGCCAGTATCAACACCGGGACAAGGCTTCCCCTAAGCACAGATACGCAGTATTTT.

The chain uses TRBV19 and TRBJ2-7, with D tentatively TRBD1 (6 bases). Germline-derived CDR1 and CDR2 are LNHDA and SQIVND (reference sequence). The CDR3 length is 14 residues. Trimming took off 5 bases at V and 2 bases at J, with 13 bases between the two ends. CDR3 amino acids: CASSPDRWPYEQYF. The CDR3 nucleotides read TGTGCCAGTAGTCCCGACAGGTGGCCCTACGAGCAGTACTTC.

This clone came up once. The rearrangement links TRBV19 to TRBJ2-1, with 8 bases identical to TRBD2. Germline values: CDR1 LNHDA, CDR2 SQIVND (reference sequence). This CDR3 contains 14 residues. After removal of 8 bases from V and 0 bases from J, the junction contained 3 bases not matched to a gene. Here the CDR3 reads CASQAGGSYNEQFF. CDR3 DNA sequence: TGTGCCAGTCAGGCGGGAGGCTCCTACAATGAGCAGTTCTTC.

The gene calls are TRBV9 and TRBJ2-1; 9 bases are shared with TRBD1. The junction had 4 bases not matched to a gene; V was cut back by 2 bases and J by 4 bases. The CDR3 contains 15 residues. Germline CDR1 is SGDLS and CDR2 is YYNGEE. The DNA of the CDR3 is TGTGCCAGCAGCGTGACCGGGACAGGGTACAATGAGCAGTTCTTC. Protein product: CASSVTGTGYNEQFF.

This sequence joins TRBV25-1 and TRBJ1-2; perhaps TRBD1 as D (6 bases). Trimming removed 3 bases from V and 7 bases from J, with 24 bases in between. The germline V gene encodes CDR1 MGHDK and CDR2 SYGVNS. This CDR3 has 17 residues. As DNA, the CDR3 is TGTGCCAGCAGTGACCTCCCGGGTGGGGGCCTCATCAGTGGCTACACCTTC. Its protein product is CASSDLPGGGLISGYTF.

V and J are TRBV4-2 and TRBJ2-2; D gene uncertain. There are 14 residues in the CDR3. CDR1 LGHNA and CDR2 YNFKEQ come from the germline V gene. V lost 1 base and J 8 bases, leaving 11 bases between the germline ends. The CDR3 sequence is CASSQADGRGELFF. The CDR3 nucleotides read TGTGCCAGCAGCCAAGCCGACGGAAGAGGGGAGCTGTTTTTT.

The genes are TRBV29-1 and TRBJ2-3; 7 bases match TRBD1. V lost 7 bases, J lost 6 bases, and 10 bases stayed unmatched. This CDR3 comprises 13 residues. Germline V gene sequence: CDR1 SQVTM, CDR2 ANQGSEA. The CDR3 region has the DNA TGCAGCGCGAGGGACAGACCCTACGATACGCAGTATTTT. Its translation is CSARDRPYDTQYF.

This clone was seen a single time. The rearrangement uses TRBV13 and TRBJ2-5; the D gene is possibly TRBD1 (5 bases). CDR3 length equals 15 residues. In germline, CDR1 is PRHDT, CDR2 FYEKMQ (reference sequence). V lost 3 bases and J 1 base, leaving 12 bases between the germline ends. Written as DNA, the CDR3 is TGTGCCAGCAGCTTGGGTCAGGGCATCCAAGAGACCCAGTACTTC. It yields the protein CASSLGQGIQETQYF.

V and J are TRBV9 and TRBJ1-4, with a possible D match to TRBD1 (6 bases). The CDR3 consists of 14 residues. Germline loops: CDR1 SGDLS, CDR2 YYNGEE. V was clipped by 6 bases and J by 5 bases, with 14 bases between them. The CDR3 DNA is TGTGCCAGCACCAGGACAGCTCGGAATGAAAAACTGTTTTTT. Translating it yields CASTRTARNEKLFF.

The chain is built from TRBV29-1 and TRBJ1-1, with a weak D call TRBD1 (5 bases). Trimming removed 5 bases at V and 1 base at J, with 5 bases between. The CDR3 totals 11 residues. CDR1 SQVTM and CDR2 ANQGSEA come from the germline V gene. Here the CDR3 DNA reads TGCAGCGTTACAGGGAACACTGAAGCTTTCTTT. Amino acids: CSVTGNTEAFF.

For the CDR3, the DNA is TGCGCCAGCAGCAACCCCCGGGCCTCCTCCTACGAGCAGTACTTC. It yields the protein CASSNPRASSYEQYF. The gene calls are TRBV5-1 and TRBJ2-5; no firm D call. The end of the DNA is better explained by TRBJ2-7, so the J call may be wrong. Germline V gives CDR1 SGHRS, CDR2 YFSETQ. CDR3 length: 15 amino acids.

The chain couples TRBV10-3 to TRBJ2-2, with D uncertain. This CDR3 is 13 amino acids long. Germline assignment: CDR1 ENHRY and CDR2 SYGVKD. The germline V and J ends were trimmed by 4 bases and 7 bases, with 10 bases remaining between them. The CDR3 coding sequence is TGTGCCATCAGTGCTGTGGATGGCGGGGAGCTGTTTTTT. This gives the protein CAISAVDGGELFF.

This clone has more than one count but fewer than ten. The chain uses TRBV7-2 and TRBJ2-7; possible D gene TRBD1, 6 bases. Trimming took off 2 bases at V and 3 bases at J, with 14 bases between the two ends. CDR3 length: 15 residues. In germline, CDR1 is SGHTA, CDR2 FQGNSA. The CDR3 coding sequence is TGTGCCAGCAGCTTACCCGGGACAAGTAGCTACGAGCAGTACTTC. It codes for CASSLPGTSSYEQYF.

This sequence joins TRBV2 and TRBJ1-2; the match to TRBD1 covers 9 bases. The trim removed 5 bases at V and 8 bases at J, leaving 9 bases unmatched. Germline CDR1 SNHLY, CDR2 FYNNEI. The CDR3 is 14 residues long. The CDR3 coding sequence is TGTGCCAGCAGTAGCCCCGGGACAGGGAACGGCTACACCTTC. This gives the protein CASSSPGTGNGYTF.

The table lists this clone with a few counts. The chain is built from TRBV2 and TRBJ2-7, with no clear D. The CDR3 loop spans 11 amino acids. Germline V gives CDR1 SNHLY, CDR2 FYNNEI. Between the trimmed V and J ends, which lost 6 bases and 4 bases, there was a span of 7 bases. CDR3 coding DNA: TGTGCCAGCAGGGGCGAGTACGAGCAGTACTTC. Its protein is CASRGEYEQYF. Full variable domain (missing parts from reference TRBV2 and TRBJ2-7): EPEVTQTPSHQVTQMGQEVILRCVPISNHLYFYWYRQILGQKVEFLVSFYNNEISEKSEIFDDQFSVERPDGSNFTLKIRSTKLEDSAMYFCASRGEYEQYFGPGTRLTVT.

V and J are TRBV4-3 and TRBJ1-1; D is possibly TRBD1 (5 bases). Trimming removed 3 bases from V and 0 bases from J, with 11 bases in between. This CDR3 has 15 residues. Germline V gene lookup returns CDR1 LGHNA and CDR2 YSLEER. The CDR3 DNA reads TGCGCCAGCAGCCAGCAGACAGCAATGAACACTGAAGCTTTCTTT. Its translation is CASSQQTAMNTEAFF.

This clone has more than one count but fewer than ten. The chain has TRBV5-4 and TRBJ1-3; 7 bases are a match to TRBD1. Germline V gene sequence: CDR1 SGHNT, CDR2 YYREEE (reference sequence). Germline trimming cut 1 base from V and 6 bases from J; bases unmatched to any gene: 7. This CDR3 region has 15 residues. CDR3 in amino acids: CASSLTRQGANTIYF. In DNA, the CDR3 is TGTGCCAGCAGCTTGACCCGACAGGGTGCAAACACCATATATTTT.

The V and J genes are TRBV28 and TRBJ2-7; tentative D call: TRBD2 (6 bases). Germline V gene data show CDR1 as MDHEN and CDR2 as SYDVKM. V was clipped by 8 bases and J by 6 bases, with 23 bases between them. This CDR3 has 15 residues. The DNA for the CDR3 is TGTGCCAGCGGCAGAGGAGGGCCCTCCCCCCGCGAGCAGTACTTC. This gives the protein CASGRGGPSPREQYF.